This entry is about one T cell receptor beta chain. Its antigen is undetermined. The CDR3 spans 17 residues. V was shortened by 4 bases and J by 8 bases, with 23 bases between the two germline ends. The germline CDR1 and CDR2 sequences are SEHNR and FQNEAQ (reference sequence). This sample is drawn from a study of shared clonotypes between healthy human individuals. Study-wide background: The plates for each donor numbered three CD4 naive, three CD4 memory, two CD8 naive and one CD8 memory. Whole-study results and caveats: Incomplete sequencing of sorted subsets was indicated by rarefaction despite large depth.

Donation came from healthy HIV-negative adults that had no recent acute infections or vaccinations. Here immunoSEQ multiplex PCR was the method, and the copy in TCRdb shows in-frame clones only, minus some. Of approximately 2.3 million clones in the sample, approximately 95% were seen once. The material sequenced was naive CD4+ T cells from PBMCs. Subset here: CD45RA+ positively selected. This receptor was taken from a man aged 18 to 29 in good health. Some clones in this sample may be carry-over from other donors' samples. This chain links TRBV7-9 with TRBJ1-4; no reliable D call. The CDR3 protein is CASSSRSPSLIGEKLFF. The CDR3 bases are TGTGCCAGCAGCTCACGAAGCCCCTCATTAATTGGCGAAAAACTGTTTTTT.